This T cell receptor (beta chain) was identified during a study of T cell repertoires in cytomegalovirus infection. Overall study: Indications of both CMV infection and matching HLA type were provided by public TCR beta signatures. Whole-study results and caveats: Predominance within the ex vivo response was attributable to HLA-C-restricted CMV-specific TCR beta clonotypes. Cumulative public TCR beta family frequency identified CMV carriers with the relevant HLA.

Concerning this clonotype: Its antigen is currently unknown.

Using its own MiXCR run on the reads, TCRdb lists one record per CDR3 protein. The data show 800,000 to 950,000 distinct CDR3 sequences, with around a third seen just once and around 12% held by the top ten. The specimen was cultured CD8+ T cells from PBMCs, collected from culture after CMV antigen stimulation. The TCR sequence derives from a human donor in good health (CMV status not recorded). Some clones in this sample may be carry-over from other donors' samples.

As DNA, the CDR3 is TGTGCCAGCAGTTTATGGGGAGACAGGGTGGGTCGAGGCACCGGGGAGCTGTTTTTT. Protein: CASSLWGDRVGRGTGELFF. This chain uses TRBV6-5 with TRBJ2-2, with 7 positions matching TRBD1. Germline V gene data show CDR1 as MNHEY and CDR2 as SVGAGI. The length of the CDR3 is 19 residues. V dropped 4 bases and J dropped 4; count of bases not matched to a gene: 18.